Sequencing of this TCR beta chain was carried out in a study of neurological immune-mediated disorders (dated by TCRdb to the late 2010s). At the level of the whole study: Among the approximately 34 multiple sclerosis patients, relapsing-remitting MS accounted for 31 and secondary progressive MS accounted for 3. Using UMI-based sequencing, the study compared peripheral blood TCR-beta repertoires from patients with HTLV-I-associated myelopathy (HAM/TSP), patients with multiple sclerosis, and healthy controls. Longitudinal samples, technical triplicates and paired sorted CD4+ and CD8+ T-cell subsets, alongside PBMC samples, were included among the 106 TCR-beta libraries. The cohort was made up of approximately 71 subjects, consisting of around 14 HAM/TSP patients, about 34 multiple sclerosis patients and approximately 20 healthy controls. Overall study outcomes, separate from this receptor: No identical CDR3 amino acid sequences were shared among expanded clones across subjects, suggesting private TCR-beta repertoires in all groups. The MS cluster showed no association with clinical or MRI features, and the authors stated that larger cohorts are needed. TCR clonal expansion was highest in HAM/TSP patients and lowest in MS patients, with MS patients falling below even healthy controls. In phylogenetic analysis, the repertoires of 18 of 34 MS patients grouped into a cluster of related CDR3 sequences, which suggests a possible signature at the repertoire level.

This clonotype was seen ten or more times. This clone's antigen is unknown. The input lacks base qualities; no much larger clone sits a single base away. Libraries from unsorted PBMCs were made from 2 million PBMCs kept in RNAlater at -80 degrees C until RNA extraction. Multiple sclerosis patients were enrolled in a US clinical protocol evaluating disease progression by magnetic resonance imaging. Peripheral blood was subjected to Ficoll-Hypaque density gradient centrifugation to isolate PBMCs, which were then cryopreserved in liquid nitrogen. To synthesize cDNA, template-switch 5'RACE was performed with a primer carrying a 10-nucleotide random unique molecular identifier so that each TCR transcript was tagged. Every sequencing run yielded over 200 million TCR-beta sequences covering 15-18 subjects. The RNeasy kit was used for extraction of total RNA. Using the KAPA Real-time Library Amplification kit, TCR-beta VDJ regions were amplified with primers for the TCR constant region and the 5'RACE anchor. A first PCR added sample indexes and Illumina adaptors, after which a second PCR increased the library yield. The roughly 650 bp TCR product was size-selected on a 2% E-gel SizeSelection system after Ampure bead purification. Library quality was checked on a Bioanalyzer, concentration was measured with Qubit, and libraries were quantified with the Kapa Library Quantification kit before pooling. Paired-end 2 x 150 bp sequencing of the libraries was performed on an Illumina HiSeq 2500. To increase sequence diversity, about 23-30% phiX was spiked into each library pool. From the authors' description of their analysis: The quality-filtered reads were processed with the UMI-based MiGEC pipeline, whose error correction step removed more than 90% of the raw TCR sequences. IMGT germline references were used for aligning VDJ genes, and each clonotype was defined as a unique CDR3 amino acid sequence together with its V-J genes. VDJtools evaluated clonal expansion, Shannon diversity and CDR3 relatedness (CalcPairwiseDistances, ClusterSamples); CLCbio workbench built phylogenetic trees. Clones with at least 8 unique UMIs were defined as expanded, with this threshold being based on coefficient-of-variation modelling across technical triplicates. The raw public data were reprocessed by TCRdb itself: fastp quality trimming at Q25, MiXCR clonotype calling, in-frame beta chains only. Entries are consolidated by CDR3 protein sequence, retaining the most common genes and DNA. These V and J calls are TCRdb output, not the study's own analysis. In this sample the table shows around 66,000 distinct CDR3 sequences, around 5.2% of which occur a single time. About 2.6% of the sample lies in the top ten.

The sequenced material came from PBMCs. The origin of this receptor is a woman aged 25-40 years with multiple sclerosis.

The base sequence is TGTGCCAGCAGCTTAGACCTAGGCGGAGATTCACCCCTCCACTTT. It codes for CASSLDLGGDSPLHF. The V and J genes are TRBV7-8 and TRBJ1-6; confidence is insufficient to name the D gene. Measured from the cysteine to the phenylalanine, the CDR3 is 15 residues long. The sequence is cut down to CDR3 DNA, 45 bases in frame from base 1. Deletion took 1 base off V and 8 bases off J, with a span of 12 bases between the germline ends. As encoded in the germline V gene, CDR1 is SGHVS while CDR2 is FQNEAQ.